Each of the 12 T cell receptor beta chains below was sequenced from the same sample in a study of preoperative IRX-2 immunotherapy in early breast cancer. TCRdb keeps only in-frame clones here, not all; method: immunoSEQ multiplex PCR. The sample consists of roughly 43,000 clones, roughly 95% of them appearing once. Treatment: preoperative locoregional IRX-2 cytokine immunotherapy. The sequencing here drew on tumor tissue, taken after IRX-2 immunotherapy. These receptors were taken from a human donor with breast cancer.

The genes are TRBV5-6 and TRBJ1-2; D remains unclear. The germline CDR1 and CDR2 sequences are SGHDT and YYEEEE. With 1 base removed from V and 4 bases from J, the gap between germline ends came to 14 bases. The CDR3 has 15 amino acids. CDR3 sequence reads: CASSLPLTKIYGYTF. In nucleotides, the CDR3 is TGTGCCAGCAGCTTGCCGTTGACAAAGATCTATGGCTACACCTTC.

The rearrangement links TRBV5-4 to TRBJ2-7, with 7 bases identical to TRBD1. V lost 1 base and J lost 2; bases outside the gene matches: 6. Germline values: CDR1 SGHNT, CDR2 YYREEE (reference sequence). The CDR3 sequence is 15 residues long. As DNA, the CDR3 is TGTGCCAGCAGCTTGAGGGGGCTCGGGGCCTACGAGCAGTACTTC. It specifies CASSLRGLGAYEQYF. Filled out from reference TRBV5-4 and TRBJ2-7, the complete variable domain reads ETGVTQSPTHLIKTRGQQVTLRCSSQSGHNTVSWYQQALGQGPQFIFQYYREEENGRGNFPPRFSGLQFPNYSSELNVNALELDDSALYLCASSLRGLGAYEQYFGPGTRLTVT.

V and J are TRBV28 and TRBJ1-2, with D perhaps TRBD1 (6 bases). This CDR3 spans 18 amino acids. Germline-derived CDR1 and CDR2 are MDHEN and SYDVKM. The V end lost 8 bases, the J end lost 4 bases, and 29 bases lay between the germline ends. The CDR3: CASEGLSGAQGRGYGYTF. Here the CDR3 DNA reads TGTGCCAGCGAAGGACTGTCGGGGGCCCAAGGGAGGGGCTATGGCTACACCTTC.

The genes are TRBV29-1 and TRBJ2-1, with TRBD1 matching 10 bases. The germline gives CDR1 SQVTM, CDR2 ANQGSEA. The CDR3 has 13 amino acids. V lost 4 bases, J lost 9 bases, and 6 bases stayed unmatched. CDR3 region: CSVVPGTGAEQFF. CDR3 nucleotides: TGCAGCGTTGTTCCCGGGACAGGGGCTGAGCAGTTCTTC.

V gene TRBV18 combines with J gene TRBJ1-2, with no clear D. This CDR3 contains 16 residues. Germline CDR1 KGHSH, CDR2 LQKENI. V was cut by 4 bases and J by 3 bases, with 18 bases left in between. As DNA, the CDR3 is TGTGCCAGCTCACGAACGGGTTGGATACGCGACTATGGCTACACCTTC. It encodes CASSRTGWIRDYGYTF.

DNA of the CDR3: TGTGCCAGCAGTCCTGCTCTTTCTGGGGCCAACGTCCTGACTTTC. This gives the protein CASSPALSGANVLTF. The genes are TRBV2 and TRBJ2-6; D not certain. V was cut by 5 bases and J by 1 base, with 9 bases left in between. Germline lookup yields CDR1 SNHLY and CDR2 FYNNEI. This CDR3 region has 15 residues.

The chain uses TRBV30 and TRBJ2-3, with 7 positions matching TRBD2. Germline assignment: CDR1 GTSNPN and CDR2 SVGIG (reference sequence). The length of the CDR3 is 15 residues. The junction had 6 bases not matched to a gene; V was cut back by 3 bases and J by 0 bases. The CDR3: CAWSRGAGSTDTQYF. In nucleotides, the CDR3 is TGTGCCTGGAGCCGCGGAGCGGGGAGCACAGATACGCAGTATTTT. The variable domain in full, completed from reference TRBV30 and TRBJ2-3, reads SQTIHQWPATLVQPVGSPLSLECTVEGTSNPNLYWYRQAAGRGLQLLFYSVGIGQISSEVPQNLSASRPQDRQFILSSKKLLLSDSGFYLCAWSRGAGSTDTQYFGPGTRLTVL.

The V and J genes are TRBV15 and TRBJ2-5, with 11 bases lining up with TRBD2. Germline V gene lookup returns CDR1 LNHNV and CDR2 YYDKDF (reference sequence). The length of the CDR3 is 19 residues. V lost 3 bases and J lost 3; bases outside the gene matches: 15. The CDR3 bases are TGTGCCACCAGCAGGACCCCAACAGCCGGGACTAGCGGAGAAGAGACCCAGTACTTC. As protein: CATSRTPTAGTSGEETQYF.

The chain recombines TRBV7-2 with TRBJ1-2; 7 bases match TRBD1. Trimming cost V 6 bases and J 8 bases; bases outside gene matches: 18. This CDR3 contains 16 residues. In germline, CDR1 is SGHTA, CDR2 FQGNSA. The CDR3 loop reads CASSNDLTETGRGYTF. CDR3 bases: TGTGCCAGCAGTAACGACCTAACGGAGACAGGGAGAGGCTACACCTTC. The complete variable domain, with remaining parts taken from reference TRBV7-2 and TRBJ1-2, reads GAGVSQSPSNKVTEKGKDVELRCDPISGHTALYWYRQSLGQGLEFLIYFQGNSAPDKSGLPSDRFSAERTGGSVSTLTIQRTQQEDSAVYLCASSNDLTETGRGYTFGSGTRLTVV.

This clone was seen once. The V and J genes are TRBV28 and TRBJ1-2; D is unclear. CDR3 size: 14 residues. The V gene lost 2 bases and the J gene lost 0 bases, with 7 bases spanning the gap. Per the germline V gene, CDR1 is MDHEN and CDR2 is SYDVKM. The CDR3 region has the DNA TGTGCCAGCAGTTTAGCACTGCCTAACTATGGCTACACCTTC. This encodes CASSLALPNYGYTF.

The CDR3 bases are TGCGCCAGCAGCCACGTCGGGACCGCGCAATTTGAAGCTTTCTTT. Translating it yields CASSHVGTAQFEAFF. The chain combines TRBV4-3 with TRBJ1-1; tentative D call: TRBD1 (5 bases). CDR3 size: 15 residues. Germline V CDR1 and CDR2: LGHNA, YSLEER. V was cut by 3 bases and J by 7 bases, with 18 bases left in between.

The genes are TRBV28 and TRBJ1-1, with TRBD1 matching over 7 bases. With 5 bases clipped from V and 4 bases from J, the junction kept 10 bases outside the gene matches. Germline CDR1 MDHEN, CDR2 SYDVKM. This CDR3 has 15 residues. The CDR3 DNA reads as TGTGCCAGCAGTCAGCGACAGGGATCGTCCACTGAAGCTTTCTTT. Amino acid sequence: CASSQRQGSSTEAFF. Looking up the rest from reference TRBV28 and TRBJ1-1 gives the full variable domain: DVKVTQSSRYLVKRTGEKVFLECVQDMDHENMFWYRQDPGLGLRLIYFSYDVKMKEKGDIPEGYSVSREKKERFSLILESASTNQTSMYLCASSQRQGSSTEAFFGQGTRLTVV.